The 29 T cell receptor beta chains given below trace back to one sample, sequenced in a study of T cell repertoires and Cas9 in healthy adults. Sequencing was performed with immunoSEQ multiplex PCR; in TCRdb, only in-frame clones are kept and a portion is missing. The sample contains fewer than 25,000 clones, more than 80% of which appear only once. Sequenced sample: CD4+ effector T cells (CD127+, CD25-, CD137-, CD154-) from PBMCs; culture status not recorded. These receptors all come from a human donor in good health.

The chain links TRBV7-9 to TRBJ2-5, with 9 bases lining up with TRBD1. The CDR3 loop spans 16 amino acids. CDR1 is SEHNR, CDR2 FQNEAQ, per germline (reference sequence). Trimming cost V 5 bases and J 4 bases; bases outside gene matches: 11. The CDR3 protein is CASSPMGQGGLETQYF. CDR3 sequence (DNA): TGTGCCAGCAGCCCCATGGGACAGGGCGGTTTAGAGACCCAGTACTTC.

The count of this clone is one. In DNA form, the CDR3 reads TGTGCCAGCAGGGCGGGAGTCTATGAGCAGTTCTTC. This sequence encodes CASRAGVYEQFF. The genes are TRBV25-1 and TRBJ2-1; 7 bases agree with TRBD2. With 6 bases clipped from V and 8 bases from J, the junction kept 4 bases outside the gene matches. The CDR3 runs 12 residues. In germline, CDR1 is MGHDK, CDR2 SYGVNS.

The chain carries TRBV5-1 and TRBJ1-2, with D unresolved. The length of the CDR3 is 15 residues. Germline V gene data show CDR1 as SGHRS and CDR2 as YFSETQ. V lost 0 bases and J 4 bases, leaving 13 bases between the germline ends. CDR3 coding DNA: TGCGCCAGCAGCTTGGCCGGGCCGACACTCTATGGCTACACCTTC. This gives the protein CASSLAGPTLYGYTF.

The rearrangement uses TRBV6-1 and TRBJ1-5; perhaps TRBD1 as D (5 bases). The V end lost 4 bases, the J end lost 7 bases, and 14 bases lay between the germline ends. This CDR3 has 14 residues. Germline assignment: CDR1 MNHNS and CDR2 SASEGT. CDR3 residues: CASSVEGAGQPQHF. For the CDR3, the DNA is TGTGCCAGCAGTGTGGAAGGGGCGGGACAGCCCCAGCATTTT.

This chain connects TRBV7-2 to TRBJ2-3; 14 nucleotides line up with TRBD2. The CDR3 is 18 residues long. V shed 0 bases and J 5 bases; nucleotides not matched to a gene: 7. Germline V lookup: CDR1 SGHTA, CDR2 FQGNSA. The DNA for the CDR3 is TGTGCCAGCAGCTTAGCGACTAGCGGGAGGGGAGCAGAAGATACGCAGTATTTT. As protein: CASSLATSGRGAEDTQYF. Full variable domain (outside the CDR3, taken from reference TRBV7-2 and TRBJ2-3): GAGVSQSPSNKVTEKGKDVELRCDPISGHTALYWYRQSLGQGLEFLIYFQGNSAPDKSGLPSDRFSAERTGGSVSTLTIQRTQQEDSAVYLCASSLATSGRGAEDTQYFGPGTRLTVL.

V is TRBV9 and J is TRBJ1-3; maybe TRBD1 (5 bases). Germline assignment: CDR1 SGDLS and CDR2 YYNGEE. CDR3 length equals 14 residues. The germline V and J ends were trimmed by 3 bases and 0 bases, with 7 bases remaining between them. Here the CDR3 reads CASSEGLSGNTIYF. The CDR3 DNA reads as TGTGCCAGCAGCGAGGGACTCTCTGGAAACACCATATATTTT. The full variable domain, its missing parts supplied by reference TRBV9 and TRBJ1-3, is DSGVTQTPKHLITATGQRVTLRCSPRSGDLSVYWYQQSLDQGLQFLIQYYNGEERAKGNILERFSAQQFPDLHSELNLSSLELGDSALYFCASSEGLSGNTIYFGEGSWLTVV.

The V gene is TRBV30, the J gene TRBJ2-2, with D unresolved. V was pared by 1 base and J by 2 bases, with 8 bases between. CDR1 is GTSNPN, CDR2 SVGIG, per germline (reference sequence). CDR3 length: 14 amino acids. The CDR3 loop reads CAWSGTTNTGELFF. Written as DNA, the CDR3 is TGTGCCTGGAGTGGAACTACTAACACCGGGGAGCTGTTTTTT.

The chain recombines TRBV11-2 with TRBJ2-3; no firm D call. V was cut by 0 bases and J by 4 bases, with 5 bases left in between. Germline-derived CDR1 and CDR2 are SGHAT and FQNNGV. The CDR3 extends over 13 amino acids. The CDR3 protein is CASSLDLADTQYF. DNA for the CDR3: TGTGCCAGCAGCTTAGACTTGGCAGATACGCAGTATTTT.

CDR3 bases: TGCGCCAGCAGCCAAGGGACCCGCGGCGGCGATGAGCAGTTCTTC. The encoded protein is CASSQGTRGGDEQFF. V is TRBV4-1 and J is TRBJ2-1; no firm D call. Trimming took 1 base from V and 8 from J, leaving 15 bases between them. CDR1 and CDR2 from the germline V gene are MGHRA and YSYEKL. The CDR3 loop spans 15 amino acids.

The chain combines TRBV28 with TRBJ1-1; no firm D call. The CDR3 covers 15 residues. The germline V gene has CDR1 MDHEN and CDR2 SYDVKM. The V end was cut by 5 bases, the J end by 6 bases, with 19 bases between. DNA for the CDR3: TGTGCCAGCAGTCCCGGGCAGCTGAGAGAAGCTGAAGCTTTCTTT. It codes for CASSPGQLREAEAFF.

The chain has TRBV28 and TRBJ1-1, with TRBD1 matching over 8 bases. CDR3 length equals 19 residues. From germline, CDR1 is MDHEN and CDR2 SYDVKM. V trimming: 5 bases; J trimming: 0 bases; junction bases outside the gene matches: 17. The CDR3: CASSPPWTGRGLMNTEAFF. CDR3 bases: TGTGCCAGCAGTCCTCCTTGGACAGGGCGGGGACTTATGAACACTGAAGCTTTCTTT.

This chain connects TRBV5-1 to TRBJ2-1, with 8 bases lining up with TRBD1. V lost 2 bases to trimming and J lost 4 bases; unmatched junction nucleotides: 8. CDR3 length: 16 residues. In germline, CDR1 is SGHRS, CDR2 YFSETQ. CDR3 sequence: CASSFGSRGLYNEQFF. As DNA, the CDR3 is TGCGCCAGCAGCTTTGGATCCAGGGGGCTGTACAATGAGCAGTTCTTC.

The chain combines TRBV11-2 with TRBJ2-2; no firm D call. The germline gives CDR1 SGHAT, CDR2 FQNNGV. CDR3 size: 13 residues. Trimming took 1 base from V and 2 from J, leaving 2 bases between them. The CDR3 bases are TGTGCCAGCAGCTTAGTTAACACCGGGGAGCTGTTTTTT. Protein product: CASSLVNTGELFF. Based on the CDR3 plus reference TRBV11-2 and TRBJ2-2, the full variable domain is EAGVAQSPRYKIIEKRQSVAFWCNPISGHATLYWYQQILGQGPKLLIQFQNNGVVDDSQLPKDRFSAERLKGVDSTLKIQPAKLEDSAVYLCASSLVNTGELFFGEGSRLTVL.

The chain couples TRBV15 to TRBJ2-1, with D perhaps given as TRBD1 or TRBD2 (6 bases each). Looked up from germline, CDR1 is LNHNV and CDR2 is YYDKDF (reference sequence). V lost 6 bases to trimming and J lost 0 bases, with 15 bases between them. The CDR3 spans 16 residues. The CDR3 DNA sequence: TGTGCCACCAGAGCAGGGGCGGGAAGCTCCTACAATGAGCAGTTCTTC. It yields the protein CATRAGAGSSYNEQFF.

This clone was seen more than once but under ten times. This chain joins TRBV7-9 and TRBJ2-1; TRBD2 aligns across 7 bases. With V trimmed by 1 base and J by 4 bases, 10 bases remained unmatched. The CDR3 totals 17 residues. Germline V CDR1 and CDR2: SEHNR, FQNEAQ (reference sequence). CDR3 protein: CASSLVLAASGYNEQFF. For the CDR3, the DNA is TGTGCCAGCAGCTTAGTCCTTGCGGCTAGCGGTTACAATGAGCAGTTCTTC. The whole variable domain, remainder taken from reference TRBV7-9 and TRBJ2-1, is DTGVSQNPRHKITKRGQNVTFRCDPISEHNRLYWYRQTLGQGPEFLTYFQNEAQLEKSRLLSDRFSAERPKGSFSTLEIQRTEQGDSAMYLCASSLVLAASGYNEQFFGPGTRLTVL.

This chain uses TRBV9 with TRBJ2-7; no definite D call. The germline V gene encodes CDR1 SGDLS and CDR2 YYNGEE. The CDR3 extends over 13 amino acids. V was clipped by 7 bases and J by 0 bases, with 11 bases between them. CDR3 in DNA: TGTGCCAGCGCCCCCCCAGCCTCCTACGAGCAGTACTTC. Protein: CASAPPASYEQYF.

The chain joins TRBV5-4 to TRBJ2-3; D is possibly TRBD1 (5 bases). Germline V gives CDR1 SGHNT, CDR2 YYREEE (reference sequence). With 4 bases removed from V and 1 base from J, the gap between germline ends came to 16 bases. This CDR3 has 16 amino acids. The CDR3 protein is CASSRTGAVGTDTQYF. CDR3 nucleotide sequence: TGTGCCAGCAGCCGAACAGGCGCGGTGGGCACAGATACGCAGTATTTT.

The V and J genes are TRBV7-9 and TRBJ2-5, with TRBD2 identical over 8 bases. Unmatched junction bases numbered 8, after V lost 0 bases and J lost 5 bases. The germline gives CDR1 SEHNR, CDR2 FQNEAQ (reference sequence). This CDR3 has 16 residues. The CDR3: CASSLAGLAGFETQYF. In DNA, the CDR3 is TGTGCCAGCAGCTTAGCGGGGTTAGCGGGGTTTGAGACCCAGTACTTC.

The chain combines TRBV18 with TRBJ2-1; D ambiguous. V was clipped by 5 bases and J by 6 bases, with 5 bases between them. Looked up from germline, CDR1 is KGHSH and CDR2 is LQKENI. The CDR3 is 11 residues long. The CDR3 here is CASSDRNEQFF. The CDR3 DNA is TGTGCCAGCTCAGACCGCAATGAGCAGTTCTTC.

The rearrangement joins TRBV6-5 to TRBJ1-4, with D unclear. CDR1 MNHEY and CDR2 SVGAGI come from the germline V gene. Deletions cut 0 bases from V and 12 bases from J, with 11 bases between. The CDR3 contains 13 residues. Written as DNA, the CDR3 is TGTGCCAGCAGTTACTCTAGGGTTGGTGAACTGTTTTTT. Protein product: CASSYSRVGELFF.

Only one count was recorded for this clone. The V gene is TRBV7-9, the J gene TRBJ1-1, with D hard to call. CDR3 length: 12 amino acids. Germline lookup yields CDR1 SEHNR and CDR2 FQNEAQ (reference sequence). Trimming pared 5 bases from V and 0 bases from J, leaving 4 bases between. CDR3 region: CASSEMNTEAFF. CDR3 DNA sequence: TGTGCCAGCAGCGAAATGAACACTGAAGCTTTCTTT.

The genes are TRBV6-4 and TRBJ1-1, with TRBD1 matching 8 bases. Trimming cost V 5 bases and J 4 bases; bases outside gene matches: 3. CDR3 length equals 13 residues. Per the germline V gene, CDR1 is MRHNA and CDR2 is SNTAGT. In DNA form, the CDR3 reads TGTGCCAGCAGTTCCGACAGGGGCACTGAAGCTTTCTTT. It codes for CASSSDRGTEAFF.

The rearrangement links TRBV11-1 to TRBJ2-5; 9 bases are a match to TRBD1. Germline CDR1 and CDR2: SGHAT and FQDESV (reference sequence). The CDR3 loop spans 14 amino acids. The J segment lost 2 bases and the V segment lost 5 bases, leaving 3 bases of the junction unmatched. This CDR3 is CASSPGTGQETQYF. CDR3 coding DNA: TGTGCCAGCAGCCCAGGGACAGGGCAAGAGACCCAGTACTTC.

The chain uses TRBV28 and TRBJ1-3; tentatively, D is TRBD1 (6 bases). The CDR3 extends over 14 amino acids. V dropped 5 bases and J dropped 8 bases, with 16 bases sitting between them. Germline CDR1 and CDR2: MDHEN and SYDVKM. CDR3 sequence (DNA): TGTGCCAGCAGTCGTGACAGGAATTCGGACACCATATATTTT. Amino acids: CASSRDRNSDTIYF.

The rearrangement joins TRBV6-1 to TRBJ1-4, with TRBD1 as a possible D gene (5 bases). V was clipped by 4 bases and J by 5 bases, with 11 bases between them. The CDR3 extends over 14 amino acids. CDR1 is MNHNS and CDR2 is SASEGT in the germline V gene. DNA of the CDR3: TGTGCCAGCAGTGGAGGGACGGGAAATGAAAAACTGTTTTTT. Translated: CASSGGTGNEKLFF.

The chain uses TRBV4-2 and TRBJ2-7, with 8 bases matching TRBD2. Germline-derived CDR1 and CDR2 are LGHNA and YNFKEQ. The junction had 4 bases not matched to a gene; V was cut back by 0 bases and J by 0 bases. This CDR3 contains 16 residues. CDR3 DNA sequence: TGTGCCAGCAGCCAAGAGGGGACTAGAGACTCCTACGAGCAGTACTTC. Its translation: CASSQEGTRDSYEQYF.

Here the CDR3 reads CASSLVQRGGLNEQFF. DNA of the CDR3: TGTGCCAGCAGCTTAGTTCAGCGGGGGGGCCTGAATGAGCAGTTCTTC. This sequence joins TRBV11-2 and TRBJ2-1, with 10 bases lining up with TRBD2. With 1 base clipped from V and 7 bases from J, the junction kept 7 bases outside the gene matches. Germline loops: CDR1 SGHAT, CDR2 FQNNGV. The CDR3 loop spans 16 amino acids.

The J gene is TRBJ2-7, the V gene TRBV5-1, with 8 bases fitting TRBD2. The CDR3 extends over 13 amino acids. In germline, CDR1 is SGHRS, CDR2 YFSETQ. V lost 4 bases and J lost 5; bases outside the gene matches: 5. The CDR3: CASSTGGTDEQYF. CDR3 DNA: TGCGCCAGCAGCACGGGAGGGACGGACGAGCAGTACTTC.

Details on this clone: The junction departs from the called germline gene at one end, perhaps through a read error. This chain connects TRBV7-7 to TRBJ2-1; 7 positions match TRBD2. The length of the CDR3 is 18 residues. Germline V gene data show CDR1 as SSHAT and CDR2 as FNYEAQ (reference sequence). CDR3 protein: CASSTSRLAASMGHEQFF. The DNA of the CDR3 is TGTGCTAGCAGCACCAGTCGGCTAGCGGCTTCAATGGGCCATGAGCAGTTCTTC.